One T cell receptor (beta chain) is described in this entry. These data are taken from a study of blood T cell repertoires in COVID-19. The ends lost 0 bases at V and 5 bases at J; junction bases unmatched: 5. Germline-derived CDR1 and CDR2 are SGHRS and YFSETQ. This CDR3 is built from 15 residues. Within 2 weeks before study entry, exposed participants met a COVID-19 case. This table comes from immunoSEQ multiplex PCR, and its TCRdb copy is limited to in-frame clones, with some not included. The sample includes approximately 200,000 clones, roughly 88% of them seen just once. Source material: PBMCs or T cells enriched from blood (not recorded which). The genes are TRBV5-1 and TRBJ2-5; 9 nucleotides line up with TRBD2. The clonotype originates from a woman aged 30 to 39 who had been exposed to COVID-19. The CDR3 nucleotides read TGCGCCAGCAGCTTGGCATTAGCGGGAGTGGAGACCCAGTACTTC. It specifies CASSLALAGVETQYF. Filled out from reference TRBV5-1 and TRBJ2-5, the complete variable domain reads KAGVTQTPRYLIKTRGQQVTLSCSPISGHRSVSWYQQTPGQGLQFLFEYFSETQRNKGNFPGRFSGRQFSNSRSEMNVSTLELGDSALYLCASSLALAGVETQYFGPGTRLLVL.